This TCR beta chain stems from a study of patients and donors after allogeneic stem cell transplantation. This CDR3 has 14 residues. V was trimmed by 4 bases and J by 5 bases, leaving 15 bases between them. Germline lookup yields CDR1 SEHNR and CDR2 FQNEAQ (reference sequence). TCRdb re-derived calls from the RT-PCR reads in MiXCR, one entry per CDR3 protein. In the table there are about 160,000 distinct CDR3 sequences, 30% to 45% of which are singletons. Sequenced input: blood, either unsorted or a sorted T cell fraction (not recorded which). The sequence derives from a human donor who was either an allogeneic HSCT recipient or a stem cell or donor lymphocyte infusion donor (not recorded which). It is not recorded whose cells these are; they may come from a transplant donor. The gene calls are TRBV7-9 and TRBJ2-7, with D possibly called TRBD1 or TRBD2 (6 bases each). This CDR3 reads CASSSGAGWHEQYF. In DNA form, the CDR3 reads TGTGCCAGCAGCTCGGGGGCAGGGTGGCACGAGCAGTACTTC. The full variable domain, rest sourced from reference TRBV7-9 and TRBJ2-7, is DTGVSQNPRHKITKRGQNVTFRCDPISEHNRLYWYRQTLGQGPEFLTYFQNEAQLEKSRLLSDRFSAERPKGSFSTLEIQRTEQGDSAMYLCASSSGAGWHEQYFGPGTRLTVT.